What follows is one T cell receptor beta chain and its context. Its antigen is unknown. Per-nucleotide qualities are absent, and no much larger clonotype sits a single base away. This entry belongs to a study (dated by TCRdb to 2022 to 2024). The paper as a whole reports these results and caveats: According to the authors, more investigation is needed, including longitudinal sampling and evaluation of a control group.

TCR beta chain repertoires were profiled by survey-level sequencing on the immunoSEQ platform. Regarding the original processing steps: Repertoire diversity was quantified as the inverse Simpson index, and CDR3 amino acid length spectratypes and V-J pairing frequencies were compared. TCR beta CDR3 sequences were matched against VDJdb to annotate clonotypes specific to SARS-CoV-2, CMV, influenza A and EBV. What TCRdb holds here is the immuneACCESS table cut down to in-frame rearrangements. Part of the clones is not present; checked against another copy, under half of the missing clones reflect an unresolved V gene, and the others are unexplained. D and trimming were read from the DNA, whereas the V and J calls and clone size are those reported in that table. The sample table contains 68,000 or so clones; only one count was recorded for just under 95% of them. The ten largest make up 4.4% of the sample.

PBMCs were isolated from peripheral blood, and TCR beta sequencing was performed on genomic DNA from unsorted PBMCs. Looking up the germline V gene (reference sequence) yields CDR1 MNHEY and CDR2 SMNVEV. Trimming removed 5 bases from V and 6 bases from J; the gene matches leave 16 bases unexplained. Including cysteine and phenylalanine, the CDR3 has 18 amino acids. Here the CDR3 DNA is all that survives: 54 bases in frame from base 1. The sample consisted of PBMCs. The receptor chain draws on TRBV27 and TRBJ1-5, with TRBD1 matching 10 junction bases. The clonotype originates from a middle-aged man with rheumatoid arthritis. The CDR3 region: CASSTGRDRGRVSQPQHF. At the DNA level, the sequence is TGTGCCAGCAGTACCGGCCGGGACAGGGGACGGGTGAGTCAGCCCCAGCATTTT.